In this sample, the clone carrying this T cell receptor beta chain turned up a few times. Its target is unknown. These data originate in a study of T cells in Graves' hyperthyroidism and ophthalmopathy. The germline CDR1 and CDR2 sequences are LNHDA and SQIVND (reference sequence). The CDR3 length is 13 residues. Trimming shortened V by 5 bases and J by 2 bases, and 10 bases separated the two germline ends. Findings and limits, study-wide: Blood also contained most expanded thyroid clonotypes above 0.001.

Hyperthyroidism had been newly diagnosed in patients aged 18 to 65, and its duration was under 2 months. The source material, RNA transcripts, was used to amplify TCR beta CDR3 regions. The primer set for the first-round RT-PCR of the TCR CDR3 was HTBI. TCRdb re-called the multiplex PCR reads through MiXCR, storing one row per CDR3 protein. The sample lists around 340,000 distinct CDR3 sequences; about 14% were seen once. This chain joins TRBV19 and TRBJ2-7; D perhaps matches TRBD2 (6 bases). The source is a woman younger than 45 with Graves' hyperthyroidism. The specimen sequenced was blood. CDR3 loop: CASSGLTTYEQYF. Here the CDR3 DNA reads TGTGCCAGTAGTGGACTAACGACCTACGAGCAGTACTTC.